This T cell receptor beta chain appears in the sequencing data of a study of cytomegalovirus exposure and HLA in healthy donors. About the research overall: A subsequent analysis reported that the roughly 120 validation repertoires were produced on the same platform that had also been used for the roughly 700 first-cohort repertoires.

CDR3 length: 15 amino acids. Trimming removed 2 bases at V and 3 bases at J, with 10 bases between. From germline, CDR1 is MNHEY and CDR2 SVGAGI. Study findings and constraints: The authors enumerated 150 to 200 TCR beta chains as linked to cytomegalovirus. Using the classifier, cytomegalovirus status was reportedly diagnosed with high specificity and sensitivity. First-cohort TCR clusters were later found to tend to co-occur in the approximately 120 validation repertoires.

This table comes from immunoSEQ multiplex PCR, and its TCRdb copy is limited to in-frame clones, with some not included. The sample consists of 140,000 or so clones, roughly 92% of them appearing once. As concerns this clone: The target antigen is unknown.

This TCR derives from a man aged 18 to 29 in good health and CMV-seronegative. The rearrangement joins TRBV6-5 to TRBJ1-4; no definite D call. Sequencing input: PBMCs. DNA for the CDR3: TGTGCCAGCAGTTACACTAGGCAATCTAATGAAAAACTGTTTTTT. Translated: CASSYTRQSNEKLFF.